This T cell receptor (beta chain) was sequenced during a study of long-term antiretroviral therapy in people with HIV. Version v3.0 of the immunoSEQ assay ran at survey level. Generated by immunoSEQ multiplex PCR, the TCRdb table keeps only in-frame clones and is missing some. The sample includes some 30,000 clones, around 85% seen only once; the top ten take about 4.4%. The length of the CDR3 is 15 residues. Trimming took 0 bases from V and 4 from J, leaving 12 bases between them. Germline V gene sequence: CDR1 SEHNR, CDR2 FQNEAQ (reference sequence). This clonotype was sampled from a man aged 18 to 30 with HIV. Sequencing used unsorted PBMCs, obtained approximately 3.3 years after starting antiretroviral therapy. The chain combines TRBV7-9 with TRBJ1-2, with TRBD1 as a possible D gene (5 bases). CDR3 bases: TGTGCCAGCAGCTTAGCGGCGCAGGGCTCCTATGGCTACACCTTC. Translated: CASSLAAQGSYGYTF. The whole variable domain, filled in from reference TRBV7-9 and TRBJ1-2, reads DTGVSQNPRHKITKRGQNVTFRCDPISEHNRLYWYRQTLGQGPEFLTYFQNEAQLEKSRLLSDRFSAERPKGSFSTLEIQRTEQGDSAMYLCASSLAAQGSYGYTFGSGTRLTVV.